This TCR beta chain was sequenced for a study of T cell responses to AZD1222 COVID-19 vaccine. CDR3 size: 17 residues. Germline values: CDR1 ENHRY, CDR2 SYGVKD. With 0 bases removed from V and 0 bases from J, the gap between germline ends came to 14 bases. TCRdb keeps only in-frame clones here, not all; method: immunoSEQ multiplex PCR. Of 90,000 to 110,000 clones in the sample, around 87% were seen once. The chain employs TRBV10-3 and TRBJ1-2; D gene uncertain. Sequencing used peripheral blood, obtained 28 days after the second AZD1222 dose. The receptor was derived from an adult who received the AZD1222 COVID-19 vaccine. Written as DNA, the CDR3 is TGTGCCATCAGTGAGTCGGTAAAGGGCGCAGCTAACTATGGCTACACCTTC. Its translation is CAISESVKGAANYGYTF.